This T cell receptor beta chain appears in the sequencing data of a study of T-cell memory formation after mild COVID-19 (dated by TCRdb to the early 2020s). Notes on the research overall: TCR sequence clusters from the two donors were found to be largely donor specific. In two donors, T-cell clones that expanded and contracted after mild COVID-19 were tracked by sequencing TCRalpha and TCRbeta repertoires over time. The cohort comprised two young, previously healthy adult volunteers, one female and one male. General findings and caveats noted by the study authors: The detection of some responding clones in pre-infection memory suggests that pre-existing cross-reactive memory T cells joined the SARS-CoV-2 response. SARS-CoV-2 specificity was not confirmed for the second-wave clones peaking on day 37. Contracting CD4+ clones turned up mainly in the CM and EM memory subsets, whereas EMRA was where CD8+ clones were enriched. Clones contracting from day 15 to 85 had balanced CD4/CD8 phenotypes, while a second wave expanding from day 15 to 37 was biased towards CD4+. Only two mild cases were covered in the study, and larger cohorts including severe cases with pre-infection samples were considered necessary.

This clonotype has at least ten counts. No antigen is known for it. Base qualities are not at hand, and no much larger clone is one base apart. Measured from the cysteine to the phenylalanine, the CDR3 is 12 residues long. Just the 36-base CDR3 DNA is kept, in frame starting at base 1. Trimming at the junction amounts to 5 bases on V and 8 bases on J, and the germline ends lie 10 bases apart. Reading the germline V gene (reference sequence) gives CDR1 LNHNV and CDR2 YYDKDF. TCRdb names Illumina NovaSeq 6000 as the instrument used. Using 5'RACE with constant-segment primers, TCRalpha and TCRbeta cDNA libraries were constructed, with sample barcodes and unique molecular identifiers added in the process. RNA was extracted from every sample with Trizol reagent. Amplification of the libraries took two PCR steps, and the second step added a second sample barcode plus Illumina TruSeq adapters. Libraries were sequenced on an Illumina NovaSeq with 2 x 150 bp paired-end reads. As for the authors' bioinformatics: Demultiplexing of reads and collapsing into UMI-guided consensus sequences were performed with migec v1.2.7. Using mixcr v2.1.11, the UMI consensuses were aligned to TRA and TRB V and J templates and assembled into clonotypes. A clonotype was counted as expanded or contracted only when both edgeR and NoisET called the clonotype significant, with the noise models trained on biological replicates. For edgeR calls, the cutoffs were a false discovery rate-adjusted p below 0.01 and a log2 fold-change threshold of 1. As an exploratory analysis of dynamics, max-normalized trajectories of the 1000 most abundant clonotypes were examined by PCA with hierarchical clustering. The CD4 or CD8 phenotype of responding clones was assigned using the separately sequenced CD4+ and CD8+ repertoires. TCRdb reworked the public reads: Q25 trimming with fastp, MiXCR clone assembly, productive beta chains retained. Rows are unified per CDR3 protein, each entry keeping the most common DNA and genes. TCRdb's processing, not the study's, gives the V and J calls here. This sample comprises about 340,000 distinct CDR3 sequences, 13% of them detected only once. Over 20% of the sample lies in the top ten.

Ficoll-Paque density gradient centrifugation was used to isolate PBMCs. The source is a man aged 18-30 years who had mild COVID-19 (a few samples of this study predate the infection). The sample titles of this study are shuffled in the database, so cell type and time point are left out; the donor was told from shared clones. Source material: PBMCs or a T cell subset sorted from them (not recorded which). The chain joins TRBV15 to TRBJ2-4; the D gene assignment is ambiguous. The CDR3 corresponds to CATSPPYDIQYF. In nucleotide form, the sequence is TGTGCCACCAGCCCCCCGTATGACATTCAGTACTTC.